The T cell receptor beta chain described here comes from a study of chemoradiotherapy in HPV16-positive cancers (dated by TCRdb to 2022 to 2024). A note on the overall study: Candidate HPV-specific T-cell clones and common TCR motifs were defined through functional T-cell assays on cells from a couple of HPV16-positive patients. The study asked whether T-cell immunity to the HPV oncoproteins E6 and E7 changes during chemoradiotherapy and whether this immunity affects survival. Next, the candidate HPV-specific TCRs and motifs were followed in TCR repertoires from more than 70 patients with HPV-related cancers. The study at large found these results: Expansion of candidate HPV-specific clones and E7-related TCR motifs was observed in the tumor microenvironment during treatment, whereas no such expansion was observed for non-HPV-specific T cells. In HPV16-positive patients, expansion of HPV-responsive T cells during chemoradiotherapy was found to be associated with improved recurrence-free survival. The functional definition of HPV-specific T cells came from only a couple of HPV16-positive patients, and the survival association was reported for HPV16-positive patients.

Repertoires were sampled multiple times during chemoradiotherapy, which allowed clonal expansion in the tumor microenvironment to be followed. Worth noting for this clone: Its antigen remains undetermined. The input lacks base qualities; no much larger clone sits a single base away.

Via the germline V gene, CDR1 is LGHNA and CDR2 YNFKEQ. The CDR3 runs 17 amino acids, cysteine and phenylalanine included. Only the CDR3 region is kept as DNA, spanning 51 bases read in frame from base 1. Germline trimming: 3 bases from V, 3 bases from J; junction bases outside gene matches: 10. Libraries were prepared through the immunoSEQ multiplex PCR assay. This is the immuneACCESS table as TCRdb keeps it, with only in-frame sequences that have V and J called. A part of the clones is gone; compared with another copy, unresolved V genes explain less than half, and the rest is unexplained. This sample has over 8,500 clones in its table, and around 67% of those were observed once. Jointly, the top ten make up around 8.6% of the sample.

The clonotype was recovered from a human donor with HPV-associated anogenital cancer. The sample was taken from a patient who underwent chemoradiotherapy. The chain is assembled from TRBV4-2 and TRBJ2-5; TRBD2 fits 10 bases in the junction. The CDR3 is CASSQDPIAGGEETQYF. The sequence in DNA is TGTGCCAGCAGCCAGGATCCTATAGCGGGAGGAGAAGAGACCCAGTACTTC.